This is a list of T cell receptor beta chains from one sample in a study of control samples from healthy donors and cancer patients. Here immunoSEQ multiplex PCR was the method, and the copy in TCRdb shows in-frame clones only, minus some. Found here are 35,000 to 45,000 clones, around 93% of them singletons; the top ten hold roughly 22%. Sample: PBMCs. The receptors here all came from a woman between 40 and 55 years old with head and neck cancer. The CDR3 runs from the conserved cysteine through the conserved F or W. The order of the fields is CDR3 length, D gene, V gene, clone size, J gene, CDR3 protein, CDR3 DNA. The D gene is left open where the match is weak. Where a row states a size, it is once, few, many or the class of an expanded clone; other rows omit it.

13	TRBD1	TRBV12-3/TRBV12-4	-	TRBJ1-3	CASNQGAGNTIYF	TGTGCCAGCAATCAGGGGGCTGGAAACACCATATATTTT
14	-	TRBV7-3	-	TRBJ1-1	CASSLGGTNTEAFF	TGTGCCAGCAGCTTAGGAGGTACCAACACTGAAGCTTTCTTT
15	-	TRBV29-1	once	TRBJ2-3	CSVERVQGSSDTQYF	TGCAGCGTTGAACGGGTACAGGGTAGTAGTGATACGCAGTATTTT
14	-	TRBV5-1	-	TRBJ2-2	CASSPGAGRGELFF	TGCGCCAGCAGCCCCGGGGCGGGAAGGGGGGAGCTGTTTTTT
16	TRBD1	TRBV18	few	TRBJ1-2	CASSPQGQGADYGYTF	TGTGCCAGCTCACCCCAGGGACAGGGGGCTGACTATGGCTACACCTTC
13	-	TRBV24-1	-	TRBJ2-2	CATSGVGTGELFF	TGTGCCACCAGTGGAGTCGGCACCGGGGAGCTGTTTTTT
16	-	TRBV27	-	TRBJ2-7	CASSLKVPGVSYEQYF	TGTGCCAGCAGTTTAAAAGTACCGGGGGTCTCCTACGAGCAGTACTTC
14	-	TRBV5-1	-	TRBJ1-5	CASSLVGGDQPQHF	TGCGCCAGCAGCTTGGTTGGAGGGGATCAGCCCCAGCATTTT
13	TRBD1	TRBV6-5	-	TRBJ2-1	CASSLDRVDEQFF	TGTGCCAGCAGTCTAGACAGGGTTGATGAGCAGTTCTTC
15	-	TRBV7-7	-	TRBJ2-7	CASSPGPGRTYEQYF	TGTGCCAGCAGCCCAGGCCCAGGGCGTACCTACGAGCAGTACTTC
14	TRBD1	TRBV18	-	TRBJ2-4	CASSPPSGGGIQYF	TGTGCCAGCTCACCACCGTCAGGGGGCGGCATTCAGTACTTC
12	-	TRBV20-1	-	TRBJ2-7	CSACDGSYEQYF	TGCAGTGCTTGTGACGGGTCCTACGAGCAGTACTTC
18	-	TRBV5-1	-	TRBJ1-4	CASSSGSVSSLTNEKLFF	TGCGCCAGCAGCTCAGGATCCGTGAGCAGTTTAACTAATGAAAAACTGTTTTTT
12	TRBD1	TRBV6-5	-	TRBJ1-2	CASSGQGYGYTF	TGTGCCAGCAGCGGACAGGGTTATGGCTACACCTTC
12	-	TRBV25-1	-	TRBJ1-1	CASSEVGTEAFF	TGTGCCAGCAGTGAAGTTGGCACTGAAGCTTTCTTT
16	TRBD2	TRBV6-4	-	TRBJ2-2	CASSDVAGQNTGELFF	TGTGCCAGCAGTGATGTAGCGGGCCAGAACACCGGGGAGCTGTTTTTT
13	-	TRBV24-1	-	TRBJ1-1	CATSDGGNTEAFF	TGTGCCACCAGTGACGGGGGGAACACTGAAGCTTTCTTT
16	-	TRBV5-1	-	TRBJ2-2	CASSPQTDLNTGELFF	TGCGCCAGCAGCCCCCAGACAGACCTGAACACCGGGGAGCTGTTTTTT
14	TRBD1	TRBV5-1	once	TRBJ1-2	CASSPMTGNYGYTF	TGCGCCAGCAGCCCTATGACAGGGAACTATGGCTACACCTTC
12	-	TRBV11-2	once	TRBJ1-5	CASAGNGQPQHF	TGTGCCAGCGCCGGGAATGGTCAGCCCCAGCATTTT
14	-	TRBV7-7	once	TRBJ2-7	CASSLGPAFYEQYF	TGTGCCAGCAGCTTAGGGCCAGCCTTCTACGAGCAGTACTTC
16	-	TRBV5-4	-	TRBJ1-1	CASSPRVGPVNTEAFF	TGTGCCAGCAGCCCGAGGGTCGGCCCGGTGAACACTGAAGCTTTCTTT
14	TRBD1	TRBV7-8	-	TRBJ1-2	CASSFSYRGYGYTF	TGTGCCAGCAGCTTTTCCTACAGGGGGTATGGCTACACCTTC
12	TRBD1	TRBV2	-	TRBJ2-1	CASSDWDRKQFF	TGTGCCAGCAGTGATTGGGACAGGAAGCAGTTCTTC
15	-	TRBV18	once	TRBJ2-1	CASSPQLGSLNEQFF	TGTGCCAGCTCACCACAACTAGGAAGCCTCAATGAGCAGTTCTTC
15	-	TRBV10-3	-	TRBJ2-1	CAISESTGTYNEQFF	TGTGCCATCAGTGAGTCGACAGGGACTTACAATGAGCAGTTCTTC
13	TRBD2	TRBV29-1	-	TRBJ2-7	CSVRTSGGHEQYF	TGCAGCGTCCGGACTAGCGGGGGTCACGAGCAGTACTTC
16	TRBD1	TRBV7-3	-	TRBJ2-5	CASSLMAGGGQETQYF	TGTGCCAGCAGCTTAATGGCAGGGGGCGGGCAAGAGACCCAGTACTTC
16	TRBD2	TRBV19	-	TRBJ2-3	CASSMGLAGEADTQYF	TGTGCCAGTAGTATGGGACTAGCGGGAGAGGCAGATACGCAGTATTTT
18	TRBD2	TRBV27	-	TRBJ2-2	CASSLKPLAGGGTGELFF	TGTGCCAGCAGTTTGAAGCCACTAGCGGGAGGGGGGACCGGGGAGCTGTTTTTT
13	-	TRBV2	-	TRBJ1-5	CASSEDSVEPQHF	TGTGCCAGCAGTGAAGACAGCGTCGAACCCCAGCATTTT
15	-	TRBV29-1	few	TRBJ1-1	CSVVSFEGLNTEAFF	TGCAGCGTTGTTAGCTTCGAAGGGCTGAACACTGAAGCTTTCTTT
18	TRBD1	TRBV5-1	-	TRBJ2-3	CASSSGTGWYSDTDTQYF	TGCGCCAGCAGCTCCGGGACAGGGTGGTATTCAGACACAGATACGCAGTATTTT
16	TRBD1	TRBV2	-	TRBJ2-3	CASSARGRGSTDTQYF	TGTGCCAGCAGTGCGAGGGGCAGGGGGAGCACAGATACGCAGTATTTT
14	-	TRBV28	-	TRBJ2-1	CASSLSGSYNEQFF	TGTGCCAGCAGTTTGTCCGGGAGCTACAATGAGCAGTTCTTC
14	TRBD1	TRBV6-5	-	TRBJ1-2	CASTVTGMYYGYTF	TGTGCCAGCACCGTGACAGGGATGTACTATGGCTACACCTTC
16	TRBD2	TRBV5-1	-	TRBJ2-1	CASSWISGSSYNEQFF	TGCGCCAGCAGCTGGATTAGCGGGAGCTCCTACAATGAGCAGTTCTTC
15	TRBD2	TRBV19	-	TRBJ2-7	CASSNGGAPTIEQYF	TGTGCCAGTAGTAACGGGGGGGCACCAACAATCGAGCAGTACTTC
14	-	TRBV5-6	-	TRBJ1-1	CASSLGAGAGEAFF	TGTGCCAGCAGCTTGGGGGCAGGGGCGGGTGAAGCTTTCTTT
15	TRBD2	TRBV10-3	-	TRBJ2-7	CAIKRLAGVEDEQYF	TGTGCCATCAAACGGCTAGCGGGGGTCGAGGACGAGCAGTACTTC
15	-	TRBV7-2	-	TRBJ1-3	CASSSVPGAGNTIYF	TGTGCCAGCAGTTCTGTCCCGGGTGCTGGAAACACCATATATTTT
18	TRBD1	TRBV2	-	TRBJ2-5	CASSSPPGTGGSQETQYF	TGTGCCAGCAGTTCACCCCCCGGGACAGGAGGATCCCAAGAGACCCAGTACTTC
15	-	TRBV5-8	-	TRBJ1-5	CASSRYGGFNQPQHF	TGTGCCAGCAGCCGTTATGGAGGTTTCAATCAGCCCCAGCATTTT
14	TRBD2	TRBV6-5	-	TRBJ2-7	CASSPLAGPYEQYF	TGTGCCAGCAGCCCACTAGCGGGACCCTACGAGCAGTACTTC
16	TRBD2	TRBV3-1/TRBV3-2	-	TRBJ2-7	CASSPGSGGYSYEQYF	TGTGCCAGCAGCCCGGGTAGCGGGGGGTACTCCTACGAGCAGTACTTC